These 31 T cell receptor beta chains share one sample of origin, sequenced in a study of identifying expanded T cells in peripheral blood. The protocol was immunoSEQ multiplex PCR, while the TCRdb copy is restricted to in-frame clones and leaves out a portion. The table shows approximately 85,000 clones, with around nine tenths occurring only once. The sequenced sample was blood. The receptors here all came from a person aged 18 to 70 in good health.

The V gene is TRBV28, the J gene TRBJ2-7, with no clear D. The CDR3 is 13 residues long. The V gene lost 7 bases and the J gene lost 6 bases, with 16 bases spanning the gap. Germline CDR1 reads MDHEN; CDR2 reads SYDVKM. CDR3 coding DNA: TGTGCCAGCACCCGGGTGTCCCCCTCCGAGCAGTACTTC. Its translation is CASTRVSPSEQYF.

The chain recombines TRBV5-6 with TRBJ1-2; TRBD1 matches at 7 bases. The germline gives CDR1 SGHDT, CDR2 YYEEEE. Unmatched junction bases numbered 11, after V lost 4 bases and J lost 8 bases. The CDR3 totals 14 residues. The CDR3 DNA follows: TGTGCCAGCAGCAGGGATACAGGGGTTGGCGGCTACACCTTC. It specifies CASSRDTGVGGYTF.

The rearrangement joins TRBV29-1 to TRBJ2-3; D is undetermined. V lost 6 bases, J lost 2 bases, and 21 bases lay in between. From germline, CDR1 is SQVTM and CDR2 ANQGSEA. CDR3 length: 16 residues. The DNA for the CDR3 is TGCAGCGTGCCCGGGCCGATAAGACAAAACACAGATACGCAGTATTTT. It encodes CSVPGPIRQNTDTQYF.

Written as DNA, the CDR3 is TGTGCCAGCAGCCGGCAGGGGATGGAGACCCAGTACTTC. Its protein product is CASSRQGMETQYF. The J gene is TRBJ2-5, the V gene TRBV7-7; tentatively, D is TRBD1 (6 bases). V was pared by 5 bases and J by 5 bases, with 12 bases between. Germline assignment: CDR1 SSHAT and CDR2 FNYEAQ (reference sequence). This CDR3 contains 13 residues.

This clone was detected only once. This chain connects TRBV11-2 to TRBJ1-3, with D unclear. The germline CDR1 and CDR2 sequences are SGHAT and FQNNGV. The CDR3 consists of 16 residues. V gave up 1 base and J gave up 2 bases, with 12 bases separating them. CDR3 region: CASSLVPGSTGNTIYF. CDR3 sequence (DNA): TGTGCCAGCAGCTTAGTCCCCGGGTCTACTGGAAACACCATATATTTT.

The V gene is TRBV5-1, the J gene TRBJ1-4; D remains unclear. V lost 5 bases to trimming and J lost 8 bases, with 16 bases between them. Germline V gene sequence: CDR1 SGHRS, CDR2 YFSETQ. CDR3 length equals 14 residues. CDR3: CASRSQEIREKLFF. CDR3 DNA sequence: TGCGCCAGCAGATCCCAGGAGATCAGAGAAAAACTGTTTTTT.

This sequence joins TRBV19 and TRBJ2-3; 12 nucleotides match TRBD2. Germline lookup yields CDR1 LNHDA and CDR2 SQIVND (reference sequence). The V and J ends lost 6 bases and 5 bases, in that order; junction bases with no gene match: 6. The CDR3 sequence is 15 residues long. The CDR3 DNA is TGTGCCAGTAGGACTAGCGGGGGTCAGGAAGATACGCAGTATTTT. Amino acids: CASRTSGGQEDTQYF.

The chain has TRBV6-5 and TRBJ2-7; the D gene is possibly TRBD1 (5 bases). This CDR3 has 15 amino acids. With 3 bases removed from V and 1 base from J, the gap between germline ends came to 13 bases. The germline CDR1 and CDR2 sequences are MNHEY and SVGAGI. The CDR3 DNA sequence: TGTGCCAGCAGTTATGGGGCAGACCTGTCCTACGAGCAGTACTTC. Protein: CASSYGADLSYEQYF.

The rearrangement joins TRBV18 to TRBJ1-5, with D possibly TRBD1 on 5 matching bases. Germline loops: CDR1 KGHSH, CDR2 LQKENI. V lost 0 bases and J lost 7, with 13 bases in between. The CDR3 loop spans 15 amino acids. The CDR3 sequence is CASSPPARVGQPQHF. In DNA, the CDR3 is TGTGCCAGCTCACCACCGGCCAGGGTCGGCCAGCCCCAGCATTTT.

The chain links TRBV4-2 to TRBJ2-7; TRBD2 aligns across 10 bases. Trimming at V came to 4 bases and at J to 5 bases, leaving 5 bases not matched to a gene. This CDR3 is built from 14 residues. Per the germline V gene, CDR1 is LGHNA and CDR2 is YNFKEQ. CDR3 in DNA: TGTGCCAGCAGCCTTAGCGGGGGGTTCGACGAGCAGTACTTC. It codes for CASSLSGGFDEQYF.

The rearrangement uses TRBV13 and TRBJ2-7; no firm D call. The CDR3 spans 15 residues. Germline lookup yields CDR1 PRHDT and CDR2 FYEKMQ (reference sequence). The ends were cut back, 5 bases at V and 0 bases at J, with 14 bases in the middle. Here the CDR3 reads CASSPPRAISYEQYF. The CDR3 coding sequence is TGTGCCAGCAGCCCCCCTAGAGCGATCTCCTACGAGCAGTACTTC.

Here the CDR3 DNA reads TGTGCCAGCAGGCCCGGACACGCTGACTACGAGCAGTACTTC. This encodes CASRPGHADYEQYF. This chain connects TRBV7-9 to TRBJ2-7; D is possibly TRBD1 (5 bases). CDR1 is SEHNR and CDR2 is FQNEAQ in the germline V gene (reference sequence). The CDR3 extends over 14 amino acids. Deletions cut 6 bases from V and 3 bases from J, with 15 bases between.

This chain links TRBV19 with TRBJ2-2, with a weak D call TRBD1 (7 bases). Trimming pared 0 bases from V and 7 bases from J, leaving 15 bases between. The CDR3 covers 16 residues. Germline loops: CDR1 LNHDA, CDR2 SQIVND (reference sequence). The CDR3, as DNA: TGTGCCAGTAGTATAGACCCAGGGGGGCAGGGCGGGGAGCTGTTTTTT. It yields the protein CASSIDPGGQGGELFF.

This clone was detected only a few times. The rearrangement uses TRBV5-6 and TRBJ2-3; D remains unclear. Germline V gene lookup returns CDR1 SGHDT and CDR2 YYEEEE. V was clipped by 1 base and J by 7 bases, with 7 bases between them. The CDR3 spans 12 residues. This chain's CDR3 is CASSLFVNTQYF. CDR3 coding DNA: TGTGCCAGCAGCTTGTTCGTTAATACGCAGTATTTT.

This chain uses TRBV25-1 with TRBJ2-7, with D unresolved. The CDR3 runs to 14 residues. V lost 1 base and J 3 bases, leaving 10 bases between the germline ends. Germline V gives CDR1 MGHDK, CDR2 SYGVNS. For the CDR3, the DNA is TGTGCCAGCAGTGAATCCGGCTCCTTCTACGAGCAGTACTTC. This gives the protein CASSESGSFYEQYF.

The chain has TRBV15 and TRBJ1-3; D is possibly TRBD1 (5 bases). CDR1 and CDR2 from the germline V gene are LNHNV and YYDKDF (reference sequence). The length of the CDR3 is 13 residues. The CDR3 loop is CAIRQFSGNTIYF. CDR3 DNA: TGTGCAATACGACAGTTCTCTGGAAACACCATATATTTT.

The chain is built from TRBV20-1 and TRBJ2-3; D call uncertain. Between the trimmed V and J ends, which lost 4 bases and 2 bases, there was a span of 4 bases. The length of the CDR3 is 11 residues. Germline CDR1 is DFQATT and CDR2 is SNEGSKA (reference sequence). DNA of the CDR3: TGCAGTGCTATCGACACAGATACGCAGTATTTT. It encodes CSAIDTDTQYF.

The chain couples TRBV9 to TRBJ1-3, with no clear D. Trimming cost V 3 bases and J 0 bases, with 10 bases left between them. The CDR3 runs to 15 residues. In germline, CDR1 is SGDLS, CDR2 YYNGEE. The CDR3 DNA sequence: TGTGCCAGCAGCGCAGCAGGATTCTCTGGAAACACCATATATTTT. This gives the protein CASSAAGFSGNTIYF.

There are a few counts of this clone. The V gene is TRBV5-1, the J gene TRBJ2-3, with 9 bases that match TRBD2. Trimming took 4 bases from V and 1 from J; bases not matched to a gene: 10. Per germline, CDR1 SGHRS and CDR2 YFSETQ. This CDR3 is 17 amino acids long. CDR3 region: CASSQMGLAGGTDTQYF. CDR3 nucleotides: TGCGCCAGCAGCCAAATGGGGTTAGCGGGGGGCACAGATACGCAGTATTTT. The full variable domain, with the rest looked up from reference TRBV5-1 and TRBJ2-3, is KAGVTQTPRYLIKTRGQQVTLSCSPISGHRSVSWYQQTPGQGLQFLFEYFSETQRNKGNFPGRFSGRQFSNSRSEMNVSTLELGDSALYLCASSQMGLAGGTDTQYFGPGTRLTVL.

This chain uses TRBV27 with TRBJ2-3; D call uncertain. Trimming took off 2 bases at V and 4 bases at J, with 19 bases between the two ends. The CDR3 has 17 residues. Germline V gene data show CDR1 as MNHEY and CDR2 as SMNVEV (reference sequence). Here the CDR3 reads CASSLESPATFPDTQYF. CDR3 bases: TGTGCCAGCAGTTTAGAGTCCCCGGCGACCTTTCCAGATACGCAGTATTTT.

The chain joins TRBV6-6 to TRBJ1-4; D unresolved. This CDR3 is 13 amino acids long. CDR1 is MNHNY, CDR2 SVGAGI, per germline (reference sequence). Trimming took off 4 bases at V and 8 bases at J, with 11 bases between the two ends. The chain's CDR3 is CASSSVMEEKLFF. Here the CDR3 DNA reads TGTGCCAGCAGTTCAGTAATGGAAGAAAAACTGTTTTTT.

The chain is built from TRBV9 and TRBJ2-1; tentative D call: TRBD2 (7 bases). Germline-derived CDR1 and CDR2 are SGDLS and YYNGEE. This CDR3 has 14 amino acids. Trimming pared 6 bases from V and 2 bases from J, leaving 12 bases between. CDR3 residues: CASKRDTTYNEQFF. CDR3 coding DNA: TGTGCCAGCAAGCGGGACACTACCTACAATGAGCAGTTCTTC.

This chain connects TRBV28 to TRBJ1-1, with D unresolved. V was trimmed by 7 bases and J by 11 bases, leaving 20 bases between them. Per germline, CDR1 MDHEN and CDR2 SYDVKM. The CDR3 runs to 13 residues. The CDR3 DNA is TGTGCCAGCACCTACGGGAGGATCAGAGTCGCTTTCTTT. This translates into CASTYGRIRVAFF.

The rearrangement uses TRBV29-1 and TRBJ2-7, with D tentatively TRBD1 (6 bases). Germline V gives CDR1 SQVTM, CDR2 ANQGSEA. The length of the CDR3 is 15 residues. V lost 3 bases and J 2 bases, leaving 17 bases between the germline ends. CDR3 in amino acids: CSVELGPGVTYEQYF. The DNA for the CDR3 is TGCAGCGTTGAGTTGGGGCCAGGGGTTACCTACGAGCAGTACTTC.

This rearrangement joins TRBV10-3 to TRBJ2-3; possibly TRBD1 for D (5 bases). Germline V gene lookup returns CDR1 ENHRY and CDR2 SYGVKD. V was clipped by 4 bases and J by 0 bases, with 20 bases between them. This CDR3 has 18 amino acids. The CDR3 reads CAISAPGDSDPSTDTQYF. CDR3 nucleotides: TGTGCCATCAGTGCCCCTGGCGACAGCGATCCTAGCACAGATACGCAGTATTTT.

This CDR3 reads CASSPQGLRENTIYF. In DNA, the CDR3 is TGTGCCAGCTCACCACAGGGCTTACGGGAAAACACCATATATTTT. The genes are TRBV18 and TRBJ1-3; D is undetermined. The ends were cut back, 1 base at V and 6 bases at J, with 13 bases in the middle. CDR3 length: 15 amino acids. Germline V lookup: CDR1 KGHSH, CDR2 LQKENI. The full variable domain, with the rest looked up from reference TRBV18 and TRBJ1-3, is NAGVMQNPRHLVRRRGQEARLRCSPMKGHSHVYWYRQLPEEGLKFMVYLQKENIIDESGMPKERFSAEFPKEGPSILRIQQVVRGDSAAYFCASSPQGLRENTIYFGEGSWLTVV.

The genes are TRBV6-1 and TRBJ1-6; D remains ambiguous. Germline V CDR1 and CDR2: MNHNS, SASEGT. The V gene lost 1 base and the J gene lost 6 bases, with 7 bases spanning the gap. This CDR3 contains 14 residues. CDR3 in DNA: TGTGCCAGCAGTGAAGTACGGATTAATTCACCCCTCCACTTT. It encodes CASSEVRINSPLHF.

The V call is TRBV19, the J call TRBJ2-6; D is ambiguous. The CDR3 totals 15 residues. From germline, CDR1 is LNHDA and CDR2 SQIVND (reference sequence). V lost 7 bases, J lost 0 bases, and 10 bases lay in between. In DNA form, the CDR3 reads TGTGCCAGTAAAGTCCAAGGCTCTGGGGCCAACGTCCTGACTTTC. The encoded protein is CASKVQGSGANVLTF.

The chain links TRBV5-1 to TRBJ1-2; D is uncertain. Trimming stripped 0 bases from V and 1 base from J, with 4 bases between. CDR3 length: 13 amino acids. Germline lookup yields CDR1 SGHRS and CDR2 YFSETQ. This CDR3 reads CASSLENNYGYTF. The CDR3 bases are TGCGCCAGCAGCTTGGAGAATAACTATGGCTACACCTTC.

CDR3 coding DNA: TGCGCCAGCAGCCAAGATAGGGGGTGGTCACCCCTCCACTTT. Its translation: CASSQDRGWSPLHF. V is TRBV4-3 and J is TRBJ1-6, with TRBD1 as a possible D gene (6 bases). The V gene lost 0 bases and the J gene lost 10 bases, with 10 bases spanning the gap. The CDR3 totals 14 residues. In germline, CDR1 is LGHNA, CDR2 YSLEER.

The chain is built from TRBV12-5 and TRBJ1-4; D is unclear. Germline V CDR1 and CDR2: LGHNT, FRNRAP. With 0 bases removed from V and 3 bases from J, the gap between germline ends came to 8 bases. CDR3 length equals 15 residues. CDR3 sequence reads: CASGLVVGPNEKLFF. In nucleotides, the CDR3 is TGTGCTAGTGGTTTGGTGGTGGGTCCTAATGAAAAACTGTTTTTT.